This TCR beta chain was sequenced during a study of blood T cells in healthy people across ages. Study-level points and caveats: Older individuals had lower TCR beta diversity per million T cells (the decline was roughly linear).

This CDR3 region has 14 residues. The V gene's germline CDR1 is SNHLY and CDR2 FYNNEI. V was trimmed by 1 base and J by 10 bases, leaving 11 bases between them. This clonotype has a handful of counts. Its specificity is not known. Using a J-beta primer mix together with a sample-barcoded 5' primer, a second PCR was run for roughly 6 to 12 cycles. TCRdb reprocessed the 5' RACE reads via MiXCR and lists one record per CDR3 protein. This table has about 930,000 distinct CDR3 sequences, about 28% appearing once. These same data were also listed under a study on T cells of mothers and their children. That report adds: Related mother-child pairs shared marginally more repertoire than unrelated pairs, though not significantly.

The gene calls are TRBV2 and TRBJ1-6; D is ambiguous. Source material: blood. The sequence came from a middle-aged woman in good health. The CDR3 bases are TGTGCCAGCAGTGAAGGCCAGGCCGCATCACCCCTCCACTTT. It encodes CASSEGQAASPLHF.